This passage covers 32 T cell receptor beta chains from one sample sequenced in a study of blood T cell repertoires in COVID-19. Libraries were prepared by immunoSEQ multiplex PCR; TCRdb keeps only in-frame clonotypes and omits some of them. The table has over 130,000 clones, 88% seen once. Sequences were obtained from peripheral blood. The receptors originated from a man aged 55 to 70 with active or convalescent COVID-19.

The J gene is TRBJ2-2, the V gene TRBV7-2, with D perhaps TRBD2 (6 bases). V gave up 1 base and J gave up 4 bases, with 10 bases separating them. Per the germline V gene, CDR1 is SGHTA and CDR2 is FQGNSA. The CDR3 totals 15 residues. This CDR3 is CASSLGGGATGELFF. For the CDR3, the DNA is TGTGCCAGCAGCTTAGGGGGCGGGGCCACCGGGGAGCTGTTTTTT.

This chain joins TRBV28 and TRBJ1-2, with D possibly being TRBD1 (5 bases). The CDR3 consists of 12 residues. Germline V gives CDR1 MDHEN, CDR2 SYDVKM. V lost 4 bases and J 9 bases, leaving 12 bases between the germline ends. The CDR3 DNA reads TGTGCCAGCAGTTCACCCACAGGCCGCTACACCTTC. It translates to CASSSPTGRYTF.

The chain couples TRBV6-6 to TRBJ1-2; D is possibly TRBD1 (6 bases). This CDR3 spans 15 amino acids. Trimming cost V 2 bases and J 4 bases, with 14 bases left between them. The germline V gene has CDR1 MNHNY and CDR2 SVGAGI (reference sequence). DNA for the CDR3: TGTGCCAGCAGTTACGGCGGGGGCTCGGCCTATGGCTACACCTTC. Translation gives CASSYGGGSAYGYTF.

This rearrangement joins TRBV5-1 to TRBJ1-3, with 8 bases that match TRBD1. Losses at the gene ends were 4 bases for V and 3 bases for J; bases not matched to a gene: 6. Per germline, CDR1 SGHRS and CDR2 YFSETQ. CDR3 length: 15 amino acids. CDR3 DNA: TGCGCCAGCAGCCTCACGGGACAGGTTGGAAACACCATATATTTT. As protein: CASSLTGQVGNTIYF.

The CDR3 nucleotides are TGCAGTGCTGGGCCCTACGAGCAGTACTTC. Protein sequence: CSAGPYEQYF. The chain has TRBV20-1 and TRBJ2-7, with unresolved D. CDR1 is DFQATT and CDR2 is SNEGSKA in the germline V gene (reference sequence). The ends were cut back, 5 bases at V and 2 bases at J, with 4 bases in the middle. The CDR3 runs to 10 residues.

The chain carries TRBV12-3 or TRBV12-4 and TRBJ2-2; D remains unclear. The V end lost 7 bases, the J end lost 6 bases, and 12 bases lay between the germline ends. The CDR3 loop spans 13 amino acids. Here the CDR3 reads CASTLEVPGELFF. The CDR3 region has the DNA TGTGCCAGCACCTTAGAGGTTCCCGGGGAGCTGTTTTTT.

V and J are TRBV6-5 and TRBJ1-2; no definite D call. The V end was cut by 10 bases, the J end by 8 bases, with 14 bases between. Germline V lookup: CDR1 MNHEY, CDR2 SVGAGI. CDR3 length: 11 amino acids. The CDR3 DNA sequence: TGTGCCACCAGCCCCCTTCAGGGCTACACCTTC. It specifies CATSPLQGYTF.

The CDR3 loop is CASSLARTDTQYF. CDR3 bases: TGTGCCAGCAGCTTAGCGAGGACAGATACGCAGTATTTT. V is TRBV7-2 and J is TRBJ2-3; D unresolved. The ends were cut back, 0 bases at V and 3 bases at J, with 4 bases in the middle. Per germline, CDR1 SGHTA and CDR2 FQGNSA. The CDR3 extends over 13 amino acids.

The genes are TRBV20-1 and TRBJ2-2; unclear D gene. CDR1 DFQATT and CDR2 SNEGSKA come from the germline V gene (reference sequence). There are 13 residues in the CDR3. V lost 3 bases and J 1 base, leaving 6 bases between the germline ends. The CDR3 loop reads CSASYRNTGELFF. The DNA of the CDR3 is TGCAGTGCTAGTTACAGGAACACCGGGGAGCTGTTTTTT.

This chain uses TRBV9 with TRBJ2-6; D call uncertain. The CDR3 is made up of 15 amino acids. The germline V gene encodes CDR1 SGDLS and CDR2 YYNGEE. V was trimmed by 4 bases and J by 0 bases, leaving 8 bases between them. This CDR3 reads CASSPPGSGANVLTF. As DNA, the CDR3 is TGTGCCAGCAGCCCCCCGGGCTCTGGGGCCAACGTCCTGACTTTC.

This clone turned up a few times. Here the CDR3 reads CASSFLQGAGYNEQFF. The CDR3 DNA is TGTGCCAGCAGCTTCCTACAGGGGGCAGGATACAATGAGCAGTTCTTC. This chain joins TRBV5-6 and TRBJ2-1, with 9 bases identical to TRBD1. J lost 4 bases, V lost 2 bases, and 7 bases had no gene match. The CDR3 covers 16 residues. Germline assignment: CDR1 SGHDT and CDR2 YYEEEE. Full variable domain (missing parts from reference TRBV5-6 and TRBJ2-1): DAGVTQSPTHLIKTRGQQVTLRCSPKSGHDTVSWYQQALGQGPQFIFQYYEEEERQRGNFPDRFSGHQFPNYSSELNVNALLLGDSALYLCASSFLQGAGYNEQFFGPGTRLTVL.

This sequence joins TRBV12-5 and TRBJ1-1, with D perhaps matching TRBD1 (6 bases). CDR1 is LGHNT, CDR2 FRNRAP, per germline. The V and J ends lost 6 bases and 4 bases respectively, with 12 bases between them. CDR3 size: 13 residues. CDR3 DNA sequence: TGTGCTAGTGGACGAACAGGGACCACTGAAGCTTTCTTT. This codes for CASGRTGTTEAFF.

The CDR3 DNA reads TGCGCCAGCAGCCAACCCCACCGCGGCGGCACAGATACGCAGTATTTT. Translated: CASSQPHRGGTDTQYF. The V and J genes are TRBV4-1 and TRBJ2-3; D not resolved. This CDR3 region has 16 residues. V dropped 2 bases and J dropped 1 base, with 13 bases sitting between them. Germline CDR1 MGHRA, CDR2 YSYEKL.

This clone came up once. The gene calls are TRBV11-3 and TRBJ1-5, with D perhaps matching TRBD1 (5 bases). This CDR3 region has 17 residues. Germline CDR1 and CDR2: SGHNT and YENEEA. Trimming stripped 0 bases from V and 1 base from J, with 13 bases between. The CDR3 DNA sequence: TGTGCCAGCAGCTTAGAGGGGGGAAAAGGGAGCAATCAGCCCCAGCATTTT. The encoded protein is CASSLEGGKGSNQPQHF.

The J gene is TRBJ2-2, the V gene TRBV7-3; 7 nucleotides match TRBD1. Germline CDR1 is SGHTA and CDR2 is FQGTGA. CDR3 size: 14 residues. The trim removed 5 bases at V and 6 bases at J, leaving 6 bases unmatched. The CDR3 region is CASSATGVAGELFF. Here the CDR3 DNA reads TGTGCCAGCAGCGCCACAGGGGTGGCCGGGGAGCTGTTTTTT.

For the CDR3, the DNA is TGTGCCAGCACCAGATTAGCGGGAGAAACCGGGGAGCTGTTTTTT. Amino acid sequence: CASTRLAGETGELFF. This chain uses TRBV9 with TRBJ2-2; 9 bases fit TRBD2. CDR3 length: 15 amino acids. V lost 6 bases, J lost 5 bases, and 8 bases stayed unmatched. Germline assignment: CDR1 SGDLS and CDR2 YYNGEE.

V and J are TRBV28 and TRBJ2-7, with D maybe TRBD2 (6 bases). The CDR3 length is 16 residues. The germline V gene has CDR1 MDHEN and CDR2 SYDVKM. Trimming cost V 3 bases and J 3 bases, with 18 bases left between them. CDR3 residues: CASSFAGRDTSYEQYF. The CDR3 DNA follows: TGTGCCAGCAGTTTCGCCGGGAGAGACACCAGCTACGAGCAGTACTTC.

This chain joins TRBV2 and TRBJ2-7; D might be TRBD1 (6 bases). Germline CDR1 reads SNHLY; CDR2 reads FYNNEI. V lost 7 bases, J lost 7 bases, and 11 bases lay in between. This CDR3 is 11 amino acids long. DNA of the CDR3: TGTGCCAGCATCCAGGGGAAAGAGCAGTACTTC. This codes for CASIQGKEQYF.

The rearrangement links TRBV7-9 to TRBJ2-1; the match to TRBD2 covers 9 bases. CDR3 length equals 15 residues. Germline trimming cut 4 bases from V and 5 bases from J; bases unmatched to any gene: 6. The germline CDR1 and CDR2 sequences are SEHNR and FQNEAQ (reference sequence). The CDR3 DNA follows: TGTGCCAGCAGCTCAAGCGGGAGGAGCAACAATGAGCAGTTCTTC. It translates to CASSSSGRSNNEQFF.

The chain carries TRBV28 and TRBJ1-2; no definite D call. With 6 bases removed from V and 5 bases from J, the gap between germline ends came to 16 bases. Germline CDR1 reads MDHEN; CDR2 reads SYDVKM. The CDR3 has 14 residues. CDR3 loop: CASSLTPSRYGYTF. Here the CDR3 DNA reads TGTGCCAGCAGCCTGACACCCTCCAGGTATGGCTACACCTTC.

The rearrangement uses TRBV27 and TRBJ1-4; D gene uncertain. Trimming left V 5 bases short and J 5 bases short, with 6 bases between. The CDR3 spans 12 residues. Germline V CDR1 and CDR2: MNHEY, SMNVEV (reference sequence). CDR3 residues: CASSPLNEKLFF. The CDR3 bases are TGTGCCAGCAGTCCGCTAAATGAAAAACTGTTTTTT.

The rearrangement uses TRBV6-5 and TRBJ1-2; 10 positions match TRBD1. With V trimmed by 4 bases and J by 4 bases, 0 bases remained unmatched. Germline V gene data show CDR1 as MNHEY and CDR2 as SVGAGI. This CDR3 has 13 residues. Here the CDR3 DNA reads TGTGCCAGCAGTTGGGACAGGGGCTATGGCTACACCTTC. It encodes CASSWDRGYGYTF.

The V gene is TRBV7-9, the J gene TRBJ1-6; D perhaps matches TRBD1 (6 bases). This CDR3 has 14 residues. CDR1 and CDR2 (germline): SEHNR, FQNEAQ (reference sequence). The V and J ends lost 6 bases and 11 bases respectively, with 17 bases between them. CDR3 sequence: CASSSSGQSAPLHF. CDR3 sequence (DNA): TGTGCCAGCAGTTCCTCCGGACAGTCGGCACCCCTCCACTTT. Looking up the rest from reference TRBV7-9 and TRBJ1-6 gives the full variable domain: DTGVSQNPRHKITKRGQNVTFRCDPISEHNRLYWYRQTLGQGPEFLTYFQNEAQLEKSRLLSDRFSAERPKGSFSTLEIQRTEQGDSAMYLCASSSSGQSAPLHFGNGTRLTVT.

The chain is built from TRBV24-1 and TRBJ2-6; D remains unclear. This CDR3 comprises 16 residues. The germline V gene encodes CDR1 KGHDR and CDR2 SFDVKD. V was clipped by 4 bases and J by 2 bases, with 11 bases between them. The CDR3 coding sequence is TGTGCCACCAGTGACCCCAACAGACCTGGGGCCAACGTCCTGACTTTC. This gives the protein CATSDPNRPGANVLTF.

The chain combines TRBV12-3 or TRBV12-4 with TRBJ1-1, with D uncertain. The CDR3 is made up of 10 amino acids. V shed 10 bases and J shed 6 bases, with 9 bases lying between them. CDR3 in amino acids: CATRGSEAFF. DNA for the CDR3: TGTGCCACGCGGGGTTCTGAAGCTTTCTTT.

This clone was counted a single time. The chain uses TRBV27 and TRBJ2-7; D call uncertain. The V end was cut by 2 bases, the J end by 5 bases, with 13 bases between. CDR3 length: 14 residues. In germline, CDR1 is MNHEY, CDR2 SMNVEV (reference sequence). CDR3 coding DNA: TGTGCCAGCAGTTTACAGGTGTCTTACGACGAGCAGTACTTC. Amino acid sequence: CASSLQVSYDEQYF.

The rearrangement joins TRBV5-6 to TRBJ2-7, with 12 nucleotides matching TRBD2. CDR1 and CDR2 from the germline V gene are SGHDT and YYEEEE. The trim removed 4 bases at V and 3 bases at J, leaving 2 bases unmatched. The CDR3 extends over 14 amino acids. CDR3 sequence: CASSLAGGVYEQYF. The CDR3 nucleotides are TGTGCCAGCAGCCTAGCGGGAGGGGTCTACGAGCAGTACTTC. The full variable domain, completed using reference TRBV5-6 and TRBJ2-7, is DAGVTQSPTHLIKTRGQQVTLRCSPKSGHDTVSWYQQALGQGPQFIFQYYEEEERQRGNFPDRFSGHQFPNYSSELNVNALLLGDSALYLCASSLAGGVYEQYFGPGTRLTVT.

Concerning this clone: The identical CDR3 is also encoded by other nucleotide sequences in the sample. The J gene is TRBJ2-5, the V gene TRBV18; weak D call: TRBD2 (6 bases). The CDR3 sequence is 13 residues long. The V and J ends lost 4 bases and 2 bases respectively, with 8 bases between them. CDR1 is KGHSH and CDR2 is LQKENI in the germline V gene. CDR3 bases: TGTGCCAGCTCACTGGGACTTCAAGAGACCCAGTACTTC. Residues: CASSLGLQETQYF.

The gene calls are TRBV13 and TRBJ2-3; 9 bases align to TRBD2. This CDR3 has 18 residues. The V segment lost 3 bases and the J segment 1 base; nucleotides outside the gene matches: 11. Germline-derived CDR1 and CDR2 are PRHDT and FYEKMQ (reference sequence). The CDR3 sequence: CASSFKASSGTGTDTQYF. The CDR3 DNA reads TGTGCCAGCAGCTTTAAGGCCTCTAGCGGGACTGGCACAGATACGCAGTATTTT. Combining the CDR3 with reference TRBV13 and TRBJ2-3 gives the whole variable domain AAGVIQSPRHLIKEKRETATLKCYPIPRHDTVYWYQQGPGQDPQFLISFYEKMQSDKGSIPDRFSAQQFSDYHSELNMSSLELGDSALYFCASSFKASSGTGTDTQYFGPGTRLTVL.

J is TRBJ2-6 and V is TRBV7-3; D is possibly TRBD1 (6 bases). The CDR3 is 16 residues long. CDR1 is SGHTA and CDR2 is FQGTGA in the germline V gene. Trimming stripped 5 bases from V and 2 bases from J, with 13 bases between. The chain's CDR3 is CASSQGKGAGANVLTF. CDR3 DNA sequence: TGTGCCAGCAGCCAAGGGAAGGGGGCTGGGGCCAACGTCCTGACTTTC.

This chain uses TRBV7-9 with TRBJ2-7; TRBD1 matches 10 bases. V was pared by 7 bases and J by 3 bases, with 6 bases of the junction left unmatched. The CDR3 is 14 amino acids. Germline V gene lookup returns CDR1 SEHNR and CDR2 FQNEAQ (reference sequence). As DNA, the CDR3 is TGTGCCAGCACCCGAGGGGACAGGGGCTACGAGCAGTACTTC. Its protein is CASTRGDRGYEQYF.

The gene calls are TRBV11-3 and TRBJ2-2; no clear D gene. V dropped 5 bases and J dropped 1 base, with 14 bases sitting between them. Germline assignment: CDR1 SGHNT and CDR2 YENEEA. This CDR3 region has 16 residues. The CDR3 protein is CASSARSWKNTGELFF. The CDR3 DNA follows: TGTGCCAGCAGCGCCCGGAGCTGGAAGAACACCGGGGAGCTGTTTTTT.